This TCR beta chain derives from a study of regulatory T cells in long-lasting Graves disease. Study observations and caveats: The sample size was small, and this may have reduced accuracy.

Specified time point: newly diagnosed GD, antithyroid drugs for less than 3 months. The TCR library was prepared using RNA isolated from PBMCs. From germline, CDR1 is WNHNN and CDR2 SYGVQD (reference sequence). The germline V and J ends were trimmed by 3 bases and 8 bases, with 16 bases remaining between them. The CDR3 loop spans 15 amino acids. Arm-PCR with iRepertoire HTBI primers amplified the CDR3 regions for these TCR beta libraries. One entry per CDR3 protein results from TCRdb running MiXCR on the multiplex PCR reads. The repertoire consists of fewer than 650,000 distinct CDR3 sequences, with approximately 15% occurring once and the leading ten covering more than 15%. Note on this clonotype: Antigen unknown.

The same specimen was also included in a second study, on T cells in Graves' hyperthyroidism and ophthalmopathy. From that study: Each diagnosis drew on symptoms, thyroxine, TRAb, thyroid ultrasound and orbital computed tomography findings.

Sequenced here: peripheral blood mononuclear cells (PBMCs), sampled at new diagnosis, from a patient treated with antithyroid drugs. This chain connects TRBV10-1 to TRBJ2-2; TRBD2 is a possible D gene (5 bases). The sequence derives from a woman aged 25 to 39 with Graves disease. The CDR3 protein is CASSDRSDGGGELFF. The CDR3 nucleotides read TGCGCCAGCAGTGACCGATCTGATGGAGGAGGGGAGCTGTTTTTT.